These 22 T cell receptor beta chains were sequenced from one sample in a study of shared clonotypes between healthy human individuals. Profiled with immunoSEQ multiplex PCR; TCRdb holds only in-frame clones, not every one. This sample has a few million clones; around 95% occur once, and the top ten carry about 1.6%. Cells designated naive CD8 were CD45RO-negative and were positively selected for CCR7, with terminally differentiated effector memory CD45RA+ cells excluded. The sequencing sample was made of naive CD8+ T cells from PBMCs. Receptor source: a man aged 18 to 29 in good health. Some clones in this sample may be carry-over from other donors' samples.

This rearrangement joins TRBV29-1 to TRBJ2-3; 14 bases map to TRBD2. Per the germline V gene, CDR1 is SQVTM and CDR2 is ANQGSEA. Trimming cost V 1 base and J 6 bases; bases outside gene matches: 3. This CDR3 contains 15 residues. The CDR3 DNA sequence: TGCAGCGTTGAAGGGACTAGCGGGAGGAGGGATACGCAGTATTTT. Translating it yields CSVEGTSGRRDTQYF.

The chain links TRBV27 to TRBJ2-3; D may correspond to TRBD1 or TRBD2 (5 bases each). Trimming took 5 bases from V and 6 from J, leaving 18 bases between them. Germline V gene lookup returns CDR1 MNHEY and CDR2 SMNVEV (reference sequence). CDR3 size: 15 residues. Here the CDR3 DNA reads TGTGCCAGCAGTCCCGGGACCACAAGGGCGGATACGCAGTATTTT. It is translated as CASSPGTTRADTQYF.

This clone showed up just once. CDR3 loop: CASSIVYGTQLNYGYTF. CDR3 nucleotide sequence: TGTGCCAGTAGTATTGTGTACGGGACACAACTTAACTATGGCTACACCTTC. V gene TRBV19 combines with J gene TRBJ1-2; weak D call: TRBD1 (6 bases). Trimming took off 3 bases at V and 1 base at J, with 18 bases between the two ends. Germline CDR1 is LNHDA and CDR2 is SQIVND (reference sequence). This CDR3 spans 17 amino acids.

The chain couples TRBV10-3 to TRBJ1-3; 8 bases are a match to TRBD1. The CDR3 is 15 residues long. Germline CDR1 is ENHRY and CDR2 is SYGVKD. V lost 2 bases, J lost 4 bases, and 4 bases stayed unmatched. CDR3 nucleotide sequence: TGTGCCATCAGTGAGCCGGACAGGGCCGGAAACACCATATATTTT. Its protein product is CAISEPDRAGNTIYF.

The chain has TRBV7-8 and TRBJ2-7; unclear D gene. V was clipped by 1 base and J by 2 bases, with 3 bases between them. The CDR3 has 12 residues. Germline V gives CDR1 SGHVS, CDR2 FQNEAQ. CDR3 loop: CASSLDPYEQYF. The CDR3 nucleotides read TGTGCCAGCAGCTTAGACCCCTACGAGCAGTACTTC.

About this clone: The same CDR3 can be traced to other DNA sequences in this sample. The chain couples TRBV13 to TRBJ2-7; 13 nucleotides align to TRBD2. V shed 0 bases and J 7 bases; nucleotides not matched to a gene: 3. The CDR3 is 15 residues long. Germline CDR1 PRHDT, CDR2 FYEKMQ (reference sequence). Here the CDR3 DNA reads TGTGCCAGCAGCTTAGGTGGACTAGCGGGAGTAGAGCAGTACTTC. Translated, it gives CASSLGGLAGVEQYF.

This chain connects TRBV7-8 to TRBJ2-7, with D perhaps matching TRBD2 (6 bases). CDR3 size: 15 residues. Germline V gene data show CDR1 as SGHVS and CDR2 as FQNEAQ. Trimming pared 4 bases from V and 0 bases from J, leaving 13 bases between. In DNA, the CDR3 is TGTGCCAGCAGCTGGGGTACTAGCCGCTCCTACGAGCAGTACTTC. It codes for CASSWGTSRSYEQYF.

This CDR3 is CASSLRQMNTEAFF. As DNA, the CDR3 is TGTGCCAGCAGCTTAAGACAGATGAACACTGAAGCTTTCTTT. V and J are TRBV11-2 and TRBJ1-1; D may be TRBD1 (5 bases). The V gene's germline CDR1 is SGHAT and CDR2 FQNNGV. The CDR3 has 14 residues. With 2 bases removed from V and 0 bases from J, the gap between germline ends came to 7 bases.

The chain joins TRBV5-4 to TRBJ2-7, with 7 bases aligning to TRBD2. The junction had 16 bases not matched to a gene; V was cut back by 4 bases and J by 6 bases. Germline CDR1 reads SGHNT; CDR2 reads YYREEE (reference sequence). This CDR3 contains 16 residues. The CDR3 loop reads CASSPPGVRERREQYF. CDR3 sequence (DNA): TGTGCCAGCAGCCCCCCTGGGGTGCGGGAGAGGCGCGAGCAGTACTTC.

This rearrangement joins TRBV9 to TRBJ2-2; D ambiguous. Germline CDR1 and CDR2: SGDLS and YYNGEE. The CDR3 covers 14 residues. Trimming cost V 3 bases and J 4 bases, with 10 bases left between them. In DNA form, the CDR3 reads TGTGCCAGCAGCGGCGACCCCACCACCGGGGAGCTGTTTTTT. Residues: CASSGDPTTGELFF.

The CDR3 reads CASSQWPFIVGHEQFF. CDR3 sequence (DNA): TGCGCCAGCAGCCAGTGGCCCTTCATTGTGGGCCATGAGCAGTTCTTC. The gene calls are TRBV4-1 and TRBJ2-1; no firm D call. V was cut by 3 bases and J by 8 bases, with 20 bases left in between. CDR1 is MGHRA and CDR2 is YSYEKL in the germline V gene. CDR3 size: 16 residues.

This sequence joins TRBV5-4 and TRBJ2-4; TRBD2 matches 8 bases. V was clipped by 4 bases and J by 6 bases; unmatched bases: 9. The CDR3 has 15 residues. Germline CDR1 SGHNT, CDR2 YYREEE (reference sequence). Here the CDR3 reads CASSRTSSVPNIQYF. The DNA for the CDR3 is TGTGCCAGCAGCCGGACTAGCTCAGTTCCAAACATTCAGTACTTC.

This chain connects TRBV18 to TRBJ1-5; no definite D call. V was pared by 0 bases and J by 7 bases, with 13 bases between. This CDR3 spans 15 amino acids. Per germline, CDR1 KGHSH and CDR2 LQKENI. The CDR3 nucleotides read TGTGCCAGCTCACCACCGAGGAGGGTAGGGCAGCCCCAGCATTTT. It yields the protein CASSPPRRVGQPQHF.

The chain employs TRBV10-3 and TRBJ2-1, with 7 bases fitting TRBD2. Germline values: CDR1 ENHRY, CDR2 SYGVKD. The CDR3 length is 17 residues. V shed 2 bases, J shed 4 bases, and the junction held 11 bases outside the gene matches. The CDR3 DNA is TGTGCCATCAGTGAGCCGAAGGGCGGGAGTACGTACAATGAGCAGTTCTTC. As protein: CAISEPKGGSTYNEQFF.

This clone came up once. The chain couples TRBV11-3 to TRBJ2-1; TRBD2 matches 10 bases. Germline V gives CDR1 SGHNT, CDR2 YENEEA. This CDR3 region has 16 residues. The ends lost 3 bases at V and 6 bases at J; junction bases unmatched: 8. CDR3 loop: CASSLDSSGSFNEQFF. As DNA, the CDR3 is TGTGCCAGCAGCTTGGACTCTAGCGGGAGTTTCAATGAGCAGTTCTTC.

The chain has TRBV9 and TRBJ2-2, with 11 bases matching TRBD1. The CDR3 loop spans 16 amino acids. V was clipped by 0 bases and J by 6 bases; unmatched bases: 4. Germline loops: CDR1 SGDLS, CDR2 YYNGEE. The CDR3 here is CASSVDGQGASGELFF. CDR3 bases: TGTGCCAGCAGCGTAGATGGACAGGGGGCATCCGGGGAGCTGTTTTTT.

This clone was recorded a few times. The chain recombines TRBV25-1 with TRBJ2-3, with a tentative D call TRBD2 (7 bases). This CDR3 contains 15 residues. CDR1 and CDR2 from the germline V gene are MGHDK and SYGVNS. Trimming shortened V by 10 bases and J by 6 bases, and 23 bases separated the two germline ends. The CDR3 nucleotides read TGTGCCACCAGGGGAGAGCGGGATCAGCGGGATACGCAGTATTTT. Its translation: CATRGERDQRDTQYF.

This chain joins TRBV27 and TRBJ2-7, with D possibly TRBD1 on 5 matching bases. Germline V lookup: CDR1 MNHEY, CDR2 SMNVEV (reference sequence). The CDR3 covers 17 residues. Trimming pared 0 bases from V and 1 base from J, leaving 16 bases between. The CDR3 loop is CASSLSIRSGLSYEQYF. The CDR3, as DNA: TGTGCCAGCAGTTTATCGATCAGGTCAGGGTTATCCTACGAGCAGTACTTC.

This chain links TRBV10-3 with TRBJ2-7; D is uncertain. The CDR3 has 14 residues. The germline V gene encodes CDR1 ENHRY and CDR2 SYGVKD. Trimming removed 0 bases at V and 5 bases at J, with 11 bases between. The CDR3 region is CAISESGLFHEQYF. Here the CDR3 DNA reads TGTGCCATCAGTGAGTCAGGGCTCTTTCACGAGCAGTACTTC.

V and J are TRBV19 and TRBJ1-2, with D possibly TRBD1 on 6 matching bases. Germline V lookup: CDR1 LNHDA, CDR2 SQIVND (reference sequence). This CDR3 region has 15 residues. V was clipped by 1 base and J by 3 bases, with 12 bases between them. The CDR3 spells CASSIGPGADYGYTF. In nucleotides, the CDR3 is TGTGCCAGTAGTATAGGACCAGGGGCGGACTATGGCTACACCTTC.

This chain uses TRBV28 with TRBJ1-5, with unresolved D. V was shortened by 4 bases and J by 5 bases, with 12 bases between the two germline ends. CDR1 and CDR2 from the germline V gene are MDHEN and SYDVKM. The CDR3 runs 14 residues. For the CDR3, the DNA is TGTGCCAGCAGTTACCCCCCGGCGGATCAGCCCCAGCATTTT. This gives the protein CASSYPPADQPQHF. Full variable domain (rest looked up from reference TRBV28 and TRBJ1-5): DVKVTQSSRYLVKRTGEKVFLECVQDMDHENMFWYRQDPGLGLRLIYFSYDVKMKEKGDIPEGYSVSREKKERFSLILESASTNQTSMYLCASSYPPADQPQHFGDGTRLSIL.

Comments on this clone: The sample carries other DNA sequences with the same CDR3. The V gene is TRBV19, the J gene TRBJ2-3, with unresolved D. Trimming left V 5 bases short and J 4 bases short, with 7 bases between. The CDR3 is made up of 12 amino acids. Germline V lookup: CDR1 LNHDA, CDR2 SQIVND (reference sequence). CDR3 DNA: TGTGCCAGTAGTCCGAGAGCAGATACGCAGTATTTT. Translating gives CASSPRADTQYF.